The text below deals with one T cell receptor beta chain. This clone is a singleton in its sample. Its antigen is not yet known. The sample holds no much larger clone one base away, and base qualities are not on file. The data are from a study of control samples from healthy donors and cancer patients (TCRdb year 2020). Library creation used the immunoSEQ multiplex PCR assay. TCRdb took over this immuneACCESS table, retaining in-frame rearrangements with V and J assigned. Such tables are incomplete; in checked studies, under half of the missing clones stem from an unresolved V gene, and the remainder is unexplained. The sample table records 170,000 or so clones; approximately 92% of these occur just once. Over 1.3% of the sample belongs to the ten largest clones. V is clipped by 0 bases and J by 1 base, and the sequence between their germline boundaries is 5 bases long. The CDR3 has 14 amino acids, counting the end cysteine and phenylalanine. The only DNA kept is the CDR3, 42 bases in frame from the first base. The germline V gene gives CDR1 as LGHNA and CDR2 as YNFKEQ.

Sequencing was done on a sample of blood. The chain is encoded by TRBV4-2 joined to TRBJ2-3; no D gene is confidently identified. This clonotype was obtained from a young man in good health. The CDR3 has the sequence CASSQEARTDTQYF. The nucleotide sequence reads TGTGCCAGCAGCCAAGAGGCTCGCACAGATACGCAGTATTTT.